This T cell receptor beta chain was sequenced in a study of blood T cell repertoires in COVID-19. On the study more broadly: Acute-phase and convalescent COVID-19 samples originated in the United States, Italy and Spain. In each case, the material was cDNA or gDNA derived from T cells, B-cell-depleted T cells, or PBMCs.

Germline V CDR1 and CDR2: LNHDA, SQIVND (reference sequence). CDR3 length: 15 amino acids. The V end lost 3 bases, the J end lost 1 base, and 10 bases lay between the germline ends. As originally analysed: By means of reference gene primer amplification, nucleated cell counts were estimated. Method: immunoSEQ multiplex PCR; TCRdb's copy keeps in-frame clones and lacks some. V and J calls and clone size follow that table, whereas D and trimming were derived from the DNA. The sample lists roughly 290,000 clones; 70% to 90% were seen once. V is TRBV19 and J is TRBJ2-1; possible D gene TRBD2, 6 bases. The TCR was taken from a woman between 25 and 40 years old who had recovered from COVID-19. What was sequenced was peripheral blood. CDR3 bases: TGTGCCAGTAGTATGGGTCTAGCGTCCTACAATGAGCAGTTCTTC. Amino acids: CASSMGLASYNEQFF.